This T cell receptor (beta chain) derives from a study of cytomegalovirus exposure and HLA in healthy donors. Turning to the study itself: A prior analysis found roughly 100 million unique TCR beta sequences from approximately 200 million T cells.

The CDR3 runs 15 residues. Germline V lookup: CDR1 PRHDT, CDR2 FYEKMQ (reference sequence). This clone appeared once. The antigen remains undetermined. An end of the junction does not agree with germline; a read error may underlie this. A multiplex PCR was run with 60 Vbeta primers and 13 Jbeta primers. Sequencing was performed with immunoSEQ multiplex PCR; in TCRdb, only in-frame clones are kept and a portion is missing. There are 150,000 or so clones in the sample; roughly 77% occur only once, and roughly 12% lies in the top ten. Points from the study as a whole: In vitro work confirmed that a few CMV-associated chains recognize CMV antigens. HLA alleles were associated with 16,951 TCR beta sequences in a later analysis at 0.05 false discovery rate. According to the study, roughly 160 TCR beta chains were cytomegalovirus-associated.

The sequence was collected from a man younger than 35 in good health and CMV-seropositive. The material sequenced was PBMCs. The chain combines TRBV13 with TRBJ2-2; TRBD2 matches at 9 bases. The CDR3 loop is CPSSPRAGGTGELFF. In nucleotides, the CDR3 is TGTCCCAGCAGCCCCCGGGCGGGGGGGACCGGGGAGCTGTTTTTT.